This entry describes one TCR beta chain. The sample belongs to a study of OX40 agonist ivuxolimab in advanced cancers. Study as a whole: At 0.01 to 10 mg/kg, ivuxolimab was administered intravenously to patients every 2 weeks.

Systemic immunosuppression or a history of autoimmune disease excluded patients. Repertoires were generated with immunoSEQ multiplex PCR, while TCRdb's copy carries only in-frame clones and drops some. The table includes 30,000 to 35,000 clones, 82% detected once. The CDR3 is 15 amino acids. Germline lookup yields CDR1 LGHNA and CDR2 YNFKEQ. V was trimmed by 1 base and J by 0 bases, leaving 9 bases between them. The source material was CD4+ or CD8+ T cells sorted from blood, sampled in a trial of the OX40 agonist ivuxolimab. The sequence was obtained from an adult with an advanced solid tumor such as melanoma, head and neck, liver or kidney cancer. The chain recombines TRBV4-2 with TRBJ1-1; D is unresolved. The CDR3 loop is CASSQARTMNTEAFF. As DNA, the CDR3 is TGTGCCAGCAGCCAAGCAAGGACTATGAACACTGAAGCTTTCTTT.